Presented here are 28 T cell receptor beta chains from one specimen sequenced in a study of neoadjuvant anti-PD-1 for oral cavity cancer. Repertoires were generated with immunoSEQ multiplex PCR, while TCRdb's copy carries only in-frame clones and drops some. The table lists 10,000 to 15,000 clones, 50% to 80% of them singletons. Material: PBMCs, obtained before nivolumab (anti-PD-1) treatment. All receptors derive from a person aged 40 to 85 with oral cavity squamous cell carcinoma.

The chain links TRBV2 to TRBJ2-7, with D hard to call. CDR1 and CDR2 from the germline V gene are SNHLY and FYNNEI. This CDR3 is built from 12 residues. Trimming took off 5 bases at V and 3 bases at J, with 8 bases between the two ends. The CDR3 here is CASSSLGYEQYF. Written as DNA, the CDR3 is TGTGCCAGCAGTTCCCTCGGCTACGAGCAGTACTTC.

This clone came up a few times. The rearrangement links TRBV2 to TRBJ1-2; the match to TRBD1 covers 7 bases. This CDR3 contains 14 residues. The germline CDR1 and CDR2 sequences are SNHLY and FYNNEI. The junction had 10 bases not matched to a gene; V was cut back by 6 bases and J by 6 bases. The CDR3 sequence: CASSLTGTTNGYTF. The DNA of the CDR3 is TGTGCCAGCAGCCTGACAGGGACAACTAATGGCTACACCTTC.

V usage is TRBV7-2 and J usage is TRBJ1-1; 8 nucleotides line up with TRBD1. CDR3 length: 14 amino acids. The V segment lost 0 bases and the J segment 5 bases; nucleotides outside the gene matches: 2. Per germline, CDR1 SGHTA and CDR2 FQGNSA. This CDR3 is CASSLARTGTEAFF. The CDR3 DNA follows: TGTGCCAGCAGCTTAGCGCGGACAGGGACTGAAGCTTTCTTT.

V gene TRBV6-1 combines with J gene TRBJ2-7, with D tentatively TRBD2 (6 bases). The length of the CDR3 is 13 residues. CDR1 and CDR2 (germline): MNHNS, SASEGT. Trimming cost V 7 bases and J 0 bases, with 10 bases left between them. The CDR3, as DNA: TGTGCCAGCACCCTCGGGGGCTCCTACGAGCAGTACTTC. Its translation is CASTLGGSYEQYF.

This sequence joins TRBV7-3 and TRBJ2-5; maybe TRBD1 (5 bases). The CDR3 has 14 amino acids. Germline V gene sequence: CDR1 SGHTA, CDR2 FQGTGA. V was clipped by 0 bases and J by 1 base, with 6 bases between them. In DNA form, the CDR3 reads TGTGCCAGCAGCTTAACAGGGGCCCAAGAGACCCAGTACTTC. Translated: CASSLTGAQETQYF.

The chain is built from TRBV14 and TRBJ1-1; no reliable D call. The germline gives CDR1 SGHDN, CDR2 FVKESK. The CDR3 spans 12 residues. Between the trimmed V and J ends, which lost 4 bases and 7 bases, there was a span of 10 bases. CDR3 residues: CASSPASLEAFF. Written as DNA, the CDR3 is TGTGCCAGCAGCCCCGCCAGTCTTGAAGCTTTCTTT.

The rearrangement joins TRBV6-5 to TRBJ1-3; D gene unclear. CDR1 is MNHEY, CDR2 SVGAGI, per germline. This CDR3 spans 16 amino acids. V shed 0 bases and J shed 0 bases, with 9 bases lying between them. The DNA of the CDR3 is TGTGCCAGCAGTTACTCAGGAGGAATCTCTGGAAACACCATATATTTT. This translates into CASSYSGGISGNTIYF.

This sequence joins TRBV5-1 and TRBJ2-7; 8 bases match TRBD1. Trimming took 4 bases from V and 2 from J; bases not matched to a gene: 14. The CDR3 has 17 residues. The germline V gene encodes CDR1 SGHRS and CDR2 YFSETQ. CDR3 sequence: CASSPPTGDRRTYEQYF. The CDR3 nucleotides are TGCGCCAGCAGCCCACCGACAGGGGACAGGCGAACCTACGAGCAGTACTTC.

CDR3 residues: CASSARISNTEAFF. Here the CDR3 DNA reads TGTGCCAGTAGCGCTAGGATATCGAACACTGAAGCTTTCTTT. The gene calls are TRBV19 and TRBJ1-1; D is unresolved. Germline lookup yields CDR1 LNHDA and CDR2 SQIVND (reference sequence). V shed 6 bases and J shed 1 base, with 12 bases lying between them. This CDR3 is built from 14 residues.

The chain combines TRBV15 with TRBJ2-7; tentative D call: TRBD1 (7 bases). Germline V gene lookup returns CDR1 LNHNV and CDR2 YYDKDF (reference sequence). The CDR3 spans 14 residues. The germline V and J ends were trimmed by 6 bases and 2 bases, with 14 bases remaining between them. CDR3 sequence (DNA): TGTGCCACCAGGGAGGGGGCCTCCACCTACGAGCAGTACTTC. It is translated as CATREGASTYEQYF.

The chain carries TRBV2 and TRBJ1-6; D is ambiguous. Trimming stripped 8 bases from V and 4 bases from J, with 12 bases between. Germline values: CDR1 SNHLY, CDR2 FYNNEI. There are 14 residues in the CDR3. In DNA, the CDR3 is TGTGCCAGCGGCTCGACGGAATATAATTCACCCCTCCACTTT. Translation gives CASGSTEYNSPLHF.

This chain joins TRBV2 and TRBJ2-2; 7 bases match TRBD1. Germline CDR1 is SNHLY and CDR2 is FYNNEI. The CDR3 consists of 14 residues. The trim removed 10 bases at V and 4 bases at J, leaving 9 bases unmatched. CDR3 bases: TGTGCCACCACCGGACAGGTTGTCACCGGGGAGCTGTTTTTT. It yields the protein CATTGQVVTGELFF.

J is TRBJ1-3 and V is TRBV7-3; D uncertain. Looked up from germline, CDR1 is SGHTA and CDR2 is FQGTGA. The ends were cut back, 4 bases at V and 0 bases at J, with 10 bases in the middle. The CDR3 runs to 15 residues. This chain's CDR3 is CASSSTAASGNTIYF. The CDR3 coding sequence is TGTGCCAGCAGCTCTACAGCCGCCTCTGGAAACACCATATATTTT.

The rearrangement joins TRBV27 to TRBJ1-2; D may be TRBD1 (5 bases). Germline values: CDR1 MNHEY, CDR2 SMNVEV (reference sequence). This CDR3 is 15 amino acids long. V dropped 0 bases and J dropped 3 bases, with 11 bases sitting between them. The CDR3 reads CASSLSQQAHYGYTF. CDR3 DNA sequence: TGTGCCAGCAGTTTATCCCAACAGGCCCACTATGGCTACACCTTC.

The chain joins TRBV7-9 to TRBJ1-2; the match to TRBD1 covers 7 bases. Germline V CDR1 and CDR2: SEHNR, FQNEAQ (reference sequence). Losses at the gene ends were 5 bases for V and 2 bases for J; bases not matched to a gene: 14. The CDR3 has 17 residues. For the CDR3, the DNA is TGTGCCAGCAGCCCTTCTCGGGGTAGGGACAGCAACTATGGCTACACCTTC. It yields the protein CASSPSRGRDSNYGYTF.

The chain combines TRBV12-5 with TRBJ2-2; D is uncertain. The germline gives CDR1 LGHNT, CDR2 FRNRAP. Between the trimmed V and J ends, which lost 6 bases and 8 bases, there was a span of 7 bases. The CDR3 runs 11 residues. The CDR3 is CASGDLGELFF. In DNA form, the CDR3 reads TGTGCTAGTGGGGATTTGGGGGAGCTGTTTTTT.

The chain is built from TRBV27 and TRBJ1-2, with 8 nucleotides matching TRBD1. The germline V gene has CDR1 MNHEY and CDR2 SMNVEV (reference sequence). The CDR3 is 15 residues long. V was pared by 3 bases and J by 4 bases, with 7 bases of the junction left unmatched. CDR3 in amino acids: CASSFKAGGSYGYTF. The DNA for the CDR3 is TGTGCCAGCAGTTTCAAAGCAGGGGGCAGCTATGGCTACACCTTC.

V and J are TRBV2 and TRBJ2-7; no definite D call. The CDR3 is made up of 12 amino acids. The germline V gene encodes CDR1 SNHLY and CDR2 FYNNEI. Deletions cut 8 bases from V and 2 bases from J, with 10 bases between. The DNA for the CDR3 is TGTGCCAGCTCGCTAGTAACCTACGAGCAGTACTTC. Residues: CASSLVTYEQYF. Supplemented by reference TRBV2 and TRBJ2-7, the full variable domain reads EPEVTQTPSHQVTQMGQEVILRCVPISNHLYFYWYRQILGQKVEFLVSFYNNEISEKSEIFDDQFSVERPDGSNFTLKIRSTKLEDSAMYFCASSLVTYEQYFGPGTRLTVT.

The J gene is TRBJ2-1, the V gene TRBV14, with 12 positions matching TRBD2. The V segment lost 5 bases and the J segment 6 bases; nucleotides outside the gene matches: 5. This CDR3 has 15 amino acids. Looked up from germline, CDR1 is SGHDN and CDR2 is FVKESK. The CDR3 sequence: CASSWTSGASNEQFF. As DNA, the CDR3 is TGTGCCAGCAGCTGGACTAGCGGGGCCTCCAATGAGCAGTTCTTC. Looking up the rest from reference TRBV14 and TRBJ2-1 gives the full variable domain: EAGVTQFPSHSVIEKGQTVTLRCDPISGHDNLYWYRRVMGKEIKFLLHFVKESKQDESGMPNNRFLAERTGGTYSTLKVQPAELEDSGVYFCASSWTSGASNEQFFGPGTRLTVL.

CDR3 protein: CASSLDTWSSYEQYF. CDR3 DNA sequence: TGTGCCAGCAGCCTCGACACCTGGAGCTCCTACGAGCAGTACTTC. The chain carries TRBV7-9 and TRBJ2-7; D not resolved. CDR3 length equals 15 residues. The V gene's germline CDR1 is SEHNR and CDR2 FQNEAQ (reference sequence). The germline V and J ends were trimmed by 5 bases and 0 bases, with 14 bases remaining between them.

This rearrangement joins TRBV19 to TRBJ2-7, with 9 bases matching TRBD1. The CDR3 length is 17 residues. Trimming took 1 base from V and 2 from J; bases not matched to a gene: 9. Germline V lookup: CDR1 LNHDA, CDR2 SQIVND (reference sequence). The CDR3 region is CASSIVPQGARTYEQYF. The CDR3 region has the DNA TGTGCCAGTAGTATAGTTCCACAGGGGGCGCGGACCTACGAGCAGTACTTC. The whole variable domain, filled in from reference TRBV19 and TRBJ2-7, reads DGGITQSPKYLFRKEGQNVTLSCEQNLNHDAMYWYRQDPGQGLRLIYYSQIVNDFQKGDIAEGYSVSREKKESFPLTVTSAQKNPTAFYLCASSIVPQGARTYEQYFGPGTRLTVT.

The chain joins TRBV10-2 to TRBJ1-1; possibly TRBD1 for D (6 bases). The V and J ends lost 1 base and 11 bases respectively, with 11 bases between them. This CDR3 comprises 12 residues. Germline CDR1 and CDR2: WSHSY and SAAADI. CDR3 coding DNA: TGCGCCAGCAGTGAGTGGCAGGGGAGGGCTTTCTTT. This encodes CASSEWQGRAFF.

The rearrangement joins TRBV7-9 to TRBJ1-2; D uncertain. With 5 bases removed from V and 8 bases from J, the gap between germline ends came to 18 bases. This CDR3 comprises 14 residues. Germline V gives CDR1 SEHNR, CDR2 FQNEAQ (reference sequence). CDR3 DNA: TGTGCCAGCAGCGCCGCCGGGCGAGAGGGCGGCTACACCTTC. Translated: CASSAAGREGGYTF.

V is TRBV7-3 and J is TRBJ1-1, with D possibly matching TRBD1 (5 bases). CDR1 and CDR2 (germline): SGHTA, FQGTGA. Trimming stripped 1 base from V and 6 bases from J, with 9 bases between. CDR3 length equals 13 residues. The CDR3 protein is CASSLNRDAEAFF. The CDR3 coding sequence is TGTGCCAGCAGCTTAAATCGGGACGCTGAAGCTTTCTTT. Full variable domain (remainder filled in from reference TRBV7-3 and TRBJ1-1): GAGVSQTPSNKVTEKGKYVELRCDPISGHTALYWYRQSLGQGPEFLIYFQGTGAADDSGLPNDRFFAVRPEGSVSTLKIQRTERGDSAVYLCASSLNRDAEAFFGQGTRLTVV.

The chain couples TRBV7-2 to TRBJ2-2; 9 bases align to TRBD2. CDR1 and CDR2 (germline): SGHTA, FQGNSA. CDR3 length equals 16 residues. After removal of 2 bases from V and 4 bases from J, the junction contained 5 bases not matched to a gene. The DNA of the CDR3 is TGTGCCAGCAGCTTATCGAGGCGGGGGGGCACCGGGGAGCTGTTTTTT. This encodes CASSLSRRGGTGELFF.

J is TRBJ2-1 and V is TRBV5-1, with a tentative D call TRBD1 (6 bases). V lost 4 bases, J lost 3 bases, and 17 bases lay in between. This CDR3 has 16 residues. Germline CDR1 is SGHRS and CDR2 is YFSETQ. The CDR3 loop reads CASSQPGRGFYNEQFF. The CDR3, as DNA: TGCGCCAGCAGCCAACCGGGCAGGGGTTTCTACAATGAGCAGTTCTTC.

The chain links TRBV29-1 to TRBJ2-3; D is ambiguous. Looked up from germline, CDR1 is SQVTM and CDR2 is ANQGSEA. This CDR3 spans 14 amino acids. V was pared by 0 bases and J by 4 bases, with 11 bases between. CDR3 DNA sequence: TGCAGCGTTGAAGATCGATCCGGAGCAGATACGCAGTATTTT. This codes for CSVEDRSGADTQYF.

The V call is TRBV11-2, the J call TRBJ2-2, with D possibly called TRBD1 or TRBD2 (7 bases each). Per germline, CDR1 SGHAT and CDR2 FQNNGV. This CDR3 spans 15 amino acids. V shed 6 bases and J shed 7 bases, with 18 bases lying between them. CDR3 residues: CASRFWEGASGELFF. CDR3 sequence (DNA): TGTGCCAGCAGATTCTGGGAGGGGGCGAGCGGGGAGCTGTTTTTT.